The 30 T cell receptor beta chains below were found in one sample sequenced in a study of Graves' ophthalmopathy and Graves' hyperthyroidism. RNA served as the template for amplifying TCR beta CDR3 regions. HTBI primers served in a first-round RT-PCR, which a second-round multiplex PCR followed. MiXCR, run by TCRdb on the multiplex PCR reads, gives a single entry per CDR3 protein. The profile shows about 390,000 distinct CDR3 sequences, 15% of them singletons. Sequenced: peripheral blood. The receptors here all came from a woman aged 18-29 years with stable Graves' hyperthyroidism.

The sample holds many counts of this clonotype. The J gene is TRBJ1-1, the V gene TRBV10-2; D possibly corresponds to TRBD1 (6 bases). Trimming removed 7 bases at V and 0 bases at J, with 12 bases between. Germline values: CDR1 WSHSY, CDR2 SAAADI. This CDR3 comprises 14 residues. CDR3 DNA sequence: TGCGCCAGCAAGAGGGGGAGGATGAACACTGAAGCTTTCTTT. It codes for CASKRGRMNTEAFF.

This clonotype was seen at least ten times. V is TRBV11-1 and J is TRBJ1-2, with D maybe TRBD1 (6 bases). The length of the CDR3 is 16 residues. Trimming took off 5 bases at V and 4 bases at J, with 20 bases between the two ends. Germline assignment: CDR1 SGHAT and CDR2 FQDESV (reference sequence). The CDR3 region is CASSRTLLGGGYGYTF. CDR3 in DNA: TGTGCCAGCAGCCGCACCCTTTTGGGGGGCGGCTATGGCTACACCTTC.

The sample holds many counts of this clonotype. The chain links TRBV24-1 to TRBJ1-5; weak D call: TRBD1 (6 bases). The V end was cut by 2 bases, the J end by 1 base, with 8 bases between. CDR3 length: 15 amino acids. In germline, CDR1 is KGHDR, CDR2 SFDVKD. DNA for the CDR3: TGTGCCACCAGTGATTCGAGGGGGAGCAATCAGCCCCAGCATTTT. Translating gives CATSDSRGSNQPQHF.

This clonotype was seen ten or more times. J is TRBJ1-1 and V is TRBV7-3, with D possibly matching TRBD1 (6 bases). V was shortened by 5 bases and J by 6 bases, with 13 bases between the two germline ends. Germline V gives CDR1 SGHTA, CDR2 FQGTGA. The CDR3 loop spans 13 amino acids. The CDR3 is CASSLYQGSEAFF. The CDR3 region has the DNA TGTGCCAGCAGCCTATATCAGGGGTCTGAAGCTTTCTTT.

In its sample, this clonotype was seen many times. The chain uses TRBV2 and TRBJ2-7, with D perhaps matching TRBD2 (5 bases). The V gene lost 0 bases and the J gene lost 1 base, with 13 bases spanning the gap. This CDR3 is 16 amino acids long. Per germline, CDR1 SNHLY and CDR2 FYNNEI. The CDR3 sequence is CASSEARVSRSYEQYF. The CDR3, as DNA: TGTGCCAGCAGTGAAGCGCGGGTTTCCAGATCCTACGAGCAGTACTTC.

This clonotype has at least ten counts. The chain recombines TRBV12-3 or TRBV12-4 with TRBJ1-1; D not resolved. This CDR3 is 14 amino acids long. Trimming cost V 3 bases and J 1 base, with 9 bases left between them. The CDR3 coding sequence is TGTGCCAGCAGTTTTGGCTCGACGAACACTGAAGCTTTCTTT. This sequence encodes CASSFGSTNTEAFF.

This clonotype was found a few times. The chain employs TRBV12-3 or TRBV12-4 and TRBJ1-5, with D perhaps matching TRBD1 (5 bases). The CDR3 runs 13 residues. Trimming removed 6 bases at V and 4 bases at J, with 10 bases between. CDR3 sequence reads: CASSRGWNQPQHF. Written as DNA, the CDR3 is TGTGCCAGCAGCCGGGGGTGGAATCAGCCCCAGCATTTT.

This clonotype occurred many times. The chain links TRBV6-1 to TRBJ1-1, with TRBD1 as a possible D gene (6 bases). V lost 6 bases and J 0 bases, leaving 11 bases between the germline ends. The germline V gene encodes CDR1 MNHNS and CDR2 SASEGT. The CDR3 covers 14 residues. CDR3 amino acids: CASSDRSLNTEAFF. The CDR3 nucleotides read TGTGCCAGCAGCGACAGGAGTCTGAACACTGAAGCTTTCTTT.

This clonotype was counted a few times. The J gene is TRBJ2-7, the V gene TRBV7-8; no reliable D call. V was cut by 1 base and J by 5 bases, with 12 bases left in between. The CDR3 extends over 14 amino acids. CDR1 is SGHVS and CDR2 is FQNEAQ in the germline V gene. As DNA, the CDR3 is TGTGCCAGCAGCTTAGAACGACCGTTTCACGAGCAGTACTTC. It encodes CASSLERPFHEQYF.

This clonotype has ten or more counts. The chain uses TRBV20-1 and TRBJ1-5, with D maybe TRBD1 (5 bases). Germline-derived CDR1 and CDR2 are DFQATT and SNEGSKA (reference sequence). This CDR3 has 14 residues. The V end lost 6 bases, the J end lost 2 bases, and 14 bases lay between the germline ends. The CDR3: CSAPESRGNQPQHF. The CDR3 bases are TGCAGTGCCCCGGAGTCCAGGGGCAATCAGCCCCAGCATTTT.

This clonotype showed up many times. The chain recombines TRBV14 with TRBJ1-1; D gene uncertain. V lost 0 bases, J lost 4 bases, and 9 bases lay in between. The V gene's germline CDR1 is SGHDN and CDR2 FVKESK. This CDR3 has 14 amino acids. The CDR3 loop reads CASSQEVGGTEAFF. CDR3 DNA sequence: TGTGCCAGCAGCCAAGAGGTGGGTGGCACTGAAGCTTTCTTT.

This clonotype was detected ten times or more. Written as DNA, the CDR3 is TGTGCCAGCAGTCCCCACGGGGGTGTGAACACCGGGGAGCTGTTTTTT. Translated: CASSPHGGVNTGELFF. The gene calls are TRBV27 and TRBJ2-2; perhaps TRBD2 as D (6 bases). Germline values: CDR1 MNHEY, CDR2 SMNVEV (reference sequence). This CDR3 comprises 16 residues. The germline V and J ends were trimmed by 5 bases and 1 base, with 14 bases remaining between them.

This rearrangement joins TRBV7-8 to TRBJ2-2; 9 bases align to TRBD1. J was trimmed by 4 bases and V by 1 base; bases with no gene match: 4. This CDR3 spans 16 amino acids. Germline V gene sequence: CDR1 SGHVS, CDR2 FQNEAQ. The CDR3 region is CASSLDGTGTTGELFF. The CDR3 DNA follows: TGTGCCAGCAGCTTAGACGGGACAGGGACCACCGGGGAGCTGTTTTTT.

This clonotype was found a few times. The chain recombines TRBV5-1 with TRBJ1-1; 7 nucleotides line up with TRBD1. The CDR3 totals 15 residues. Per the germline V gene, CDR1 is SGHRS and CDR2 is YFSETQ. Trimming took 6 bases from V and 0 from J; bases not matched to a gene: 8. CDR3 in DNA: TGCGCCAGCACCCTCGAGGGGGCCATGAACACTGAAGCTTTCTTT. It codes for CASTLEGAMNTEAFF. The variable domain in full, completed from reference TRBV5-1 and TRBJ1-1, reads KAGVTQTPRYLIKTRGQQVTLSCSPISGHRSVSWYQQTPGQGLQFLFEYFSETQRNKGNFPGRFSGRQFSNSRSEMNVSTLELGDSALYLCASTLEGAMNTEAFFGQGTRLTVV.

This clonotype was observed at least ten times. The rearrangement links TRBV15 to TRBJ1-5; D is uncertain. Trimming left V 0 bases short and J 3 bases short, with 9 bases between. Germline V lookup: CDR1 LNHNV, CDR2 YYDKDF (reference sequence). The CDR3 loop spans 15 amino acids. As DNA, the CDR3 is TGTGCCACCAGCAGAGACCGGACGTACAATCAGCCCCAGCATTTT. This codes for CATSRDRTYNQPQHF. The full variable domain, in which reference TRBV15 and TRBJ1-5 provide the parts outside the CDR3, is DAMVIQNPRYQVTQFGKPVTLSCSQTLNHNVMYWYQQKSSQAPKLLFHYYDKDFNNEADTPDNFQSRRPNTSFCFLDIRSPGLGDTAMYLCATSRDRTYNQPQHFGDGTRLSIL.

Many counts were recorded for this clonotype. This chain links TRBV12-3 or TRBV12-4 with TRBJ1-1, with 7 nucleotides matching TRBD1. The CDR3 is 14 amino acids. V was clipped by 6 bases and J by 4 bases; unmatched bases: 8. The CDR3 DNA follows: TGTGCCAGCAGCATCAGGGGGGGAGGCACTGAAGCTTTCTTT. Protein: CASSIRGGGTEAFF.

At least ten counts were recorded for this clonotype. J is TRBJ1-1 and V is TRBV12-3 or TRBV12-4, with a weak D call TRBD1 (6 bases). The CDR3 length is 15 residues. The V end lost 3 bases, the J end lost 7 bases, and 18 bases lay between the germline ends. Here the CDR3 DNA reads TGTGCCAGCAGTTTCATATCAGGGGCTGGCGGTGAAGCTTTCTTT. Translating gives CASSFISGAGGEAFF.

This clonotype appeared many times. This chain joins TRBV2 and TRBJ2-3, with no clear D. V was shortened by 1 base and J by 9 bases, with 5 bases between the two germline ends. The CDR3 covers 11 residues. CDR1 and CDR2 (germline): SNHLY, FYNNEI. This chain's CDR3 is CASSEGVTQYF. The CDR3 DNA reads TGTGCCAGCAGTGAAGGGGTGACGCAGTATTTT.

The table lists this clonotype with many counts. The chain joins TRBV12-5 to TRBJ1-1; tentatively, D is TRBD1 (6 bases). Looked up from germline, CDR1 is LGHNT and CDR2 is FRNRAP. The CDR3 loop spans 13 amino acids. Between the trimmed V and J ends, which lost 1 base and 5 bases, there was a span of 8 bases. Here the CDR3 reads CASGLEGGTEAFF. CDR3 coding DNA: TGTGCTAGTGGTTTGGAGGGGGGGACTGAAGCTTTCTTT.

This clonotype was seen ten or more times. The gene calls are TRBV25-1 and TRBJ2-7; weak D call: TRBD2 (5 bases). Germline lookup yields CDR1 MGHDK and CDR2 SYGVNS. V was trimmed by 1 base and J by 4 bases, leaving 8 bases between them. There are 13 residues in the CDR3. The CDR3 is CASSEWGDYEQYF. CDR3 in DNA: TGTGCCAGCAGTGAATGGGGAGATTACGAGCAGTACTTC.

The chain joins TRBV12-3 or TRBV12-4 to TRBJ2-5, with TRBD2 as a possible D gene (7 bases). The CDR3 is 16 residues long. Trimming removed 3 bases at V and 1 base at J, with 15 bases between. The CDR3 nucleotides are TGTGCCAGCAGTTTGGGGAGGGGGGGGCCCCAAGAGACCCAGTACTTC. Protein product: CASSLGRGGPQETQYF.

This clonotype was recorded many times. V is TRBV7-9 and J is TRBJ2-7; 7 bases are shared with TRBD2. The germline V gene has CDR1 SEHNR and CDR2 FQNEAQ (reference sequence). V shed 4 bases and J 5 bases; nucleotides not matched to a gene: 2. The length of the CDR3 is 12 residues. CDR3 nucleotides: TGTGCCAGCAGCTCCGGGACTAACGAGCAGTACTTC. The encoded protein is CASSSGTNEQYF.

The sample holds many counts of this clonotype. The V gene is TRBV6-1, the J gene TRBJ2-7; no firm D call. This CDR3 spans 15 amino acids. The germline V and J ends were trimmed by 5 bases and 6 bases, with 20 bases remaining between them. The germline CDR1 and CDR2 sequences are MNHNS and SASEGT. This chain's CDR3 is CASSQKVREGSEQYF. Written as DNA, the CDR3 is TGTGCCAGCAGTCAAAAGGTGCGTGAAGGCTCCGAGCAGTACTTC.

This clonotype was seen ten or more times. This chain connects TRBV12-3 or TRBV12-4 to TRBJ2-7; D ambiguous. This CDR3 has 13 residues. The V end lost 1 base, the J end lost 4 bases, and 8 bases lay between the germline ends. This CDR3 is CASSLVWFYEQYF. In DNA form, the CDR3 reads TGTGCCAGCAGTTTAGTTTGGTTTTACGAGCAGTACTTC.

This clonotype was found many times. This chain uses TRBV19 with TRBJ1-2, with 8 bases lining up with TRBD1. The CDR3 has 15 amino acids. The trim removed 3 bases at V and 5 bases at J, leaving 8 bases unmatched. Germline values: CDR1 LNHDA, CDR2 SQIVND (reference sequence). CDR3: CASSITDRARYGYTF. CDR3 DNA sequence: TGTGCCAGTAGTATTACGGACAGGGCACGTTATGGCTACACCTTC.

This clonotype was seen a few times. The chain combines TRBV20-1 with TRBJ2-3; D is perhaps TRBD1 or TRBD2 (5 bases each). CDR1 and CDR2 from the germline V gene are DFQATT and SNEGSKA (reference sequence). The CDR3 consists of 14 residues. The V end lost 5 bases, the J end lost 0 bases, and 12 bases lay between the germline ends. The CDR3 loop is CSALYRTSTDTQYF. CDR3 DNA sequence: TGCAGTGCTTTATACAGGACTAGCACAGATACGCAGTATTTT.

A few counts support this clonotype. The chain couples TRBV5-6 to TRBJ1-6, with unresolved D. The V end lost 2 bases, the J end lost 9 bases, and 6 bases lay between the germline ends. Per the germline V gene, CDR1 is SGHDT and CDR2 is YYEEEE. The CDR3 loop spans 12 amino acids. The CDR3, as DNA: TGTGCCAGCAGCTTCGCTTCTTCACCCCTCCACTTT. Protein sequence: CASSFASSPLHF. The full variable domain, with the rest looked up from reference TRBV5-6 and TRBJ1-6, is DAGVTQSPTHLIKTRGQQVTLRCSPKSGHDTVSWYQQALGQGPQFIFQYYEEEERQRGNFPDRFSGHQFPNYSSELNVNALLLGDSALYLCASSFASSPLHFGNGTRLTVT.

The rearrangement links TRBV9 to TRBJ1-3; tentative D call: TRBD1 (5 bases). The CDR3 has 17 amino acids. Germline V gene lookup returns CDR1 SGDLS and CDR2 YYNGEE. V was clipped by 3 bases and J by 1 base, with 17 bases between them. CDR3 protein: CASSAGAGRLSGNTIYF. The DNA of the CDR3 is TGTGCCAGCAGCGCGGGAGCAGGGAGGCTTTCTGGAAACACCATATATTTT.

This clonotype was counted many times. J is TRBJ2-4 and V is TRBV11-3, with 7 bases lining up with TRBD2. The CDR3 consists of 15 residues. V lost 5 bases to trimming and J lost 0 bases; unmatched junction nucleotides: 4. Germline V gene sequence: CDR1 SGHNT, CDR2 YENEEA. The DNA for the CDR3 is TGTGCCAGCAGCGATGGCGGGGGAGCCAAAAACATTCAGTACTTC. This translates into CASSDGGGAKNIQYF.

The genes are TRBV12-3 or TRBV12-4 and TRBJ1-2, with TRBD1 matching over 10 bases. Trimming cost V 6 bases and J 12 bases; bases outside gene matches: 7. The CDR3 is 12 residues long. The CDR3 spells CASRTGGDHHTF. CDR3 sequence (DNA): TGTGCCAGCAGGACAGGGGGCGATCACCACACCTTC.